The 32 T cell receptor beta chains in this list originate from one sample, sequenced in a study of blood T cell repertoires in COVID-19 (dated by TCRdb to 2020 to 2021). The library was generated by the immunoSEQ multiplex PCR assay. Here the immuneACCESS table is served through TCRdb, limited to in-frame sequences with V and J called. Missing clones are a known gap in these copies; in checked studies unresolved V genes cover under half, and the rest lacks a known reason. The sample table contains 150,000 to 250,000 clones; only one count was recorded for around 81% of them. 7% to 9% of the sample lies in the top ten. The sequenced sample consisted of PBMCs or T cells enriched from blood (not recorded which). The receptors come from a man aged 40-49 years who had recovered from COVID-19.

The rearrangement joins TRBV5-1 to TRBJ1-6; 10 bases line up with TRBD1. The CDR3 is made up of 14 amino acids. The V and J ends lost 4 bases and 13 bases, in that order; junction bases with no gene match: 8. Germline loops: CDR1 SGHRS, CDR2 YFSETQ. In nucleotides, the CDR3 is TGCGCCAGCAGCGTGGGACAGGGGATGTCCCCCCTCCACTTT. It codes for CASSVGQGMSPLHF.

The chain has TRBV7-8 and TRBJ2-5, with no clear D. The CDR3 has 14 amino acids. The germline gives CDR1 SGHVS, CDR2 FQNEAQ. Trimming shortened V by 2 bases and J by 5 bases, and 12 bases separated the two germline ends. CDR3 DNA: TGTGCCAGCAGCTTAAGAATGGTTAGCGAGACCCAGTACTTC. This translates into CASSLRMVSETQYF.

The gene calls are TRBV5-1 and TRBJ1-1; D is undetermined. The CDR3 spans 16 residues. Germline CDR1 SGHRS, CDR2 YFSETQ. The V end lost 2 bases, the J end lost 2 bases, and 16 bases lay between the germline ends. The CDR3 nucleotides are TGCGCCAGCAGCTTACAAACGACTTCCCCCAACACTGAAGCTTTCTTT. Translating gives CASSLQTTSPNTEAFF.

V and J are TRBV7-2 and TRBJ1-1; no reliable D call. V lost 5 bases and J lost 0, with 13 bases in between. CDR1 and CDR2 (germline): SGHTA, FQGNSA. The CDR3 loop spans 15 amino acids. CDR3 DNA: TGTGCCAGCAGCGCGGGGTCGTCTATGAACACTGAAGCTTTCTTT. This translates into CASSAGSSMNTEAFF.

This clone was seen only a few times. This rearrangement joins TRBV19 to TRBJ1-1, with 8 nucleotides matching TRBD1. The CDR3 is 16 amino acids. Germline V gene data show CDR1 as LNHDA and CDR2 as SQIVND (reference sequence). V lost 6 bases, J lost 5 bases, and 14 bases stayed unmatched. CDR3 region: CASSQILGQGDTEAFF. The CDR3 nucleotides are TGTGCCAGTAGCCAGATCCTCGGACAGGGCGATACTGAAGCTTTCTTT.

This chain links TRBV9 with TRBJ1-6, with 10 bases lining up with TRBD1. The germline V gene encodes CDR1 SGDLS and CDR2 YYNGEE. The CDR3 sequence is 16 residues long. Losses at the gene ends were 3 bases for V and 6 bases for J; bases not matched to a gene: 6. The CDR3 DNA reads TGTGCCAGCAGCGCCGGGACAGGGGCGTCTAATTCACCCCTCCACTTT. This codes for CASSAGTGASNSPLHF.

The chain joins TRBV7-9 to TRBJ2-7; 11 nucleotides align to TRBD1. The J segment lost 4 bases and the V segment lost 6 bases, leaving 11 bases of the junction unmatched. This CDR3 has 16 amino acids. From germline, CDR1 is SEHNR and CDR2 FQNEAQ (reference sequence). DNA for the CDR3: TGTGCCAGCAGTAACTGGCGCCGGGACAGGGGGTACGAGCAGTACTTC. Translating gives CASSNWRRDRGYEQYF. Supplemented by reference TRBV7-9 and TRBJ2-7, the full variable domain reads DTGVSQNPRHKITKRGQNVTFRCDPISEHNRLYWYRQTLGQGPEFLTYFQNEAQLEKSRLLSDRFSAERPKGSFSTLEIQRTEQGDSAMYLCASSNWRRDRGYEQYFGPGTRLTVT.

The chain carries TRBV28 and TRBJ1-1; D may be TRBD1 (5 bases). V lost 7 bases and J 4 bases, leaving 16 bases between the germline ends. The V gene's germline CDR1 is MDHEN and CDR2 SYDVKM. The length of the CDR3 is 14 residues. The CDR3, as DNA: TGTGCCAGCAAGTACCGGGGGGTCGGCACTGAAGCTTTCTTT. This codes for CASKYRGVGTEAFF.

There are a few counts of this clone. The rearrangement joins TRBV4-3 to TRBJ1-6; no clear D. CDR3 length: 14 residues. CDR1 is LGHNA, CDR2 YSLEER, per germline. V lost 0 bases to trimming and J lost 8 bases, with 8 bases between them. The CDR3 coding sequence is TGCGCCAGCAGCCAAGATCGCAGGTATTCACCCCTCCACTTT. Amino acid sequence: CASSQDRRYSPLHF.

V usage is TRBV18 and J usage is TRBJ2-7; possibly TRBD1 for D (6 bases). V was cut by 2 bases and J by 3 bases, with 11 bases left in between. CDR3 size: 14 residues. The germline V gene has CDR1 KGHSH and CDR2 LQKENI. The CDR3 DNA is TGTGCCAGCTCACCAGAACCACAGGGCTACGAGCAGTACTTC. Protein product: CASSPEPQGYEQYF.

This clone is a singleton in its sample. This CDR3 reads CASSLSPGHPYGYTF. In DNA form, the CDR3 reads TGTGCCAGCAGTTTATCACCTGGACACCCTTATGGCTACACCTTC. The J gene is TRBJ1-2, the V gene TRBV27, with D perhaps TRBD1 (5 bases). From germline, CDR1 is MNHEY and CDR2 SMNVEV (reference sequence). This CDR3 is built from 15 residues. V was clipped by 0 bases and J by 5 bases, with 13 bases between them.

The rearrangement links TRBV10-1 to TRBJ1-1; 7 nucleotides agree with TRBD1. V trimming: 4 bases; J trimming: 2 bases; junction bases outside the gene matches: 10. CDR1 is WNHNN and CDR2 is SYGVQD in the germline V gene (reference sequence). The CDR3 has 16 amino acids. The CDR3 nucleotides read TGCGCCAGCAGTGTTAAGGGGGCCCGGCCTAACACTGAAGCTTTCTTT. Translated: CASSVKGARPNTEAFF.

J is TRBJ2-1 and V is TRBV7-2; no definite D call. V lost 5 bases, J lost 0 bases, and 14 bases lay in between. CDR1 and CDR2 from the germline V gene are SGHTA and FQGNSA. The CDR3 loop spans 16 amino acids. The CDR3 DNA sequence: TGTGCCAGCAGCCCTAGATCAGAGAGCTCCTACAATGAGCAGTTCTTC. Translating gives CASSPRSESSYNEQFF.

The chain combines TRBV18 with TRBJ1-2; D not certain. Germline loops: CDR1 KGHSH, CDR2 LQKENI. CDR3 length: 15 amino acids. Trimming cost V 3 bases and J 0 bases, with 11 bases left between them. DNA for the CDR3: TGTGCCAGCTCACCCGAACCGGGAGCTAACTATGGCTACACCTTC. Its protein is CASSPEPGANYGYTF.

This clone has ten or more counts. The CDR3 DNA sequence: TGTGCCAGCAGCTCTACAGGGACTGGAAACACCATATATTTT. Translated, it gives CASSSTGTGNTIYF. V usage is TRBV11-1 and J usage is TRBJ1-3, with a weak D call TRBD1 (6 bases). V was pared by 4 bases and J by 2 bases, with 9 bases between. The length of the CDR3 is 14 residues. Germline CDR1 reads SGHAT; CDR2 reads FQDESV (reference sequence).

The V and J genes are TRBV4-1 and TRBJ2-2; a possible D gene is TRBD2 (6 bases). Germline CDR1 and CDR2: MGHRA and YSYEKL. The V and J ends lost 3 bases and 1 base respectively, with 9 bases between them. This CDR3 has 15 residues. The CDR3 nucleotides are TGCGCCAGCAGCCAGGGACTCCTGAACACCGGGGAGCTGTTTTTT. Translating gives CASSQGLLNTGELFF.

The CDR3 loop is CASSIGGHREKLFF. Written as DNA, the CDR3 is TGTGCCAGTAGTATAGGGGGACACCGTGAAAAACTGTTTTTT. The chain employs TRBV19 and TRBJ1-4; D is possibly TRBD1 (6 bases). Between the trimmed V and J ends, which lost 1 base and 7 bases, there was a span of 10 bases. Germline CDR1 and CDR2: LNHDA and SQIVND (reference sequence). The CDR3 consists of 14 residues.

A note on this clone: The same CDR3 can be traced to other DNA sequences in this sample. The rearrangement uses TRBV11-2 and TRBJ2-5; 8 nucleotides line up with TRBD2. The CDR3 extends over 16 amino acids. CDR1 and CDR2 (germline): SGHAT, FQNNGV. V was clipped by 1 base and J by 1 base; unmatched bases: 5. The chain's CDR3 is CASSLVGGGTQETQYF. The CDR3 region has the DNA TGTGCCAGCAGCTTAGTTGGCGGGGGGACCCAAGAGACCCAGTACTTC.

This chain links TRBV5-1 with TRBJ2-5; D call uncertain. In germline, CDR1 is SGHRS, CDR2 YFSETQ. The V end lost 1 base, the J end lost 1 base, and 5 bases lay between the germline ends. CDR3 length: 13 residues. CDR3 sequence (DNA): TGCGCCAGCAGCTTGTCCTCCCAAGAGACCCAGTACTTC. Translation gives CASSLSSQETQYF.

CDR3 DNA sequence: TGTGCCAGCTCACCACCGCGAGGGGGCCTCAACTATGGCTACACCTTC. Amino acid sequence: CASSPPRGGLNYGYTF. J is TRBJ1-2 and V is TRBV18; 7 bases are a match to TRBD1. Germline loops: CDR1 KGHSH, CDR2 LQKENI. V dropped 0 bases and J dropped 2; count of bases not matched to a gene: 6. CDR3 size: 16 residues.

The chain has TRBV19 and TRBJ1-1, with 9 bases identical to TRBD1. This CDR3 contains 15 residues. The germline V gene has CDR1 LNHDA and CDR2 SQIVND (reference sequence). V was clipped by 4 bases and J by 1 base; unmatched bases: 4. The CDR3 loop is CASSTTGGANTEAFF. The CDR3 DNA reads as TGTGCCAGTAGTACCACAGGGGGCGCGAACACTGAAGCTTTCTTT.

CDR3 DNA sequence: TGTGCCAGCAGCTTACCCATCTCACACCGGGGCACCGGGGAGCTGTTTTTT. Amino acids: CASSLPISHRGTGELFF. V gene TRBV13 combines with J gene TRBJ2-2; D is perhaps TRBD2 (5 bases). The CDR3 totals 17 residues. Per germline, CDR1 PRHDT and CDR2 FYEKMQ (reference sequence). The germline V and J ends were trimmed by 2 bases and 4 bases, with 17 bases remaining between them.

This chain uses TRBV9 with TRBJ2-2; D unclear. The V gene lost 4 bases and the J gene lost 3 bases, with 4 bases spanning the gap. Germline lookup yields CDR1 SGDLS and CDR2 YYNGEE. This CDR3 contains 12 residues. The CDR3 loop is CASSPYTGELFF. The CDR3 bases are TGTGCCAGCAGCCCTTACACCGGGGAGCTGTTTTTT.

The gene calls are TRBV6-1 and TRBJ1-1; 10 positions agree with TRBD1. The length of the CDR3 is 14 residues. Germline V lookup: CDR1 MNHNS, CDR2 SASEGT. V shed 2 bases and J 6 bases; nucleotides not matched to a gene: 3. The CDR3 region is CASSERGQGSEAFF. In nucleotides, the CDR3 is TGTGCCAGCAGTGAAAGGGGACAGGGGTCTGAAGCTTTCTTT.

This clone was seen only a few times. The V gene is TRBV4-1, the J gene TRBJ1-1; TRBD1 is a possible D gene (5 bases). Germline assignment: CDR1 MGHRA and CDR2 YSYEKL. The CDR3 runs 16 residues. Trimming pared 1 base from V and 0 bases from J, leaving 12 bases between. The CDR3 nucleotides are TGCGCCAGCAGCCAAGTAGCAGGGATTTTGAACACTGAAGCTTTCTTT. This translates into CASSQVAGILNTEAFF.

This sequence joins TRBV4-1 and TRBJ2-1; TRBD2 is a possible D gene (6 bases). This CDR3 has 16 residues. From germline, CDR1 is MGHRA and CDR2 YSYEKL. Trimming removed 7 bases at V and 1 base at J, with 17 bases between. The CDR3 DNA reads TGCGCCAGCACCCGTTTAGGAGGGGAGTCCTACAATGAGCAGTTCTTC. Translation: CASTRLGGESYNEQFF.

The chain uses TRBV6-5 and TRBJ2-7, with D possibly being TRBD1 (6 bases). The germline CDR1 and CDR2 sequences are MNHEY and SVGAGI. The CDR3 loop spans 15 amino acids. V shed 4 bases and J shed 1 base, with 14 bases lying between them. The CDR3 region is CASSLQGKISYEQYF. The CDR3 region has the DNA TGTGCCAGCAGTTTGCAGGGGAAGATATCCTACGAGCAGTACTTC.

The table lists this clone with a count of one. V and J are TRBV6-5 and TRBJ1-5; no clear D gene. Germline assignment: CDR1 MNHEY and CDR2 SVGAGI. V dropped 0 bases and J dropped 2 bases, with 5 bases sitting between them. This CDR3 spans 14 amino acids. CDR3 DNA sequence: TGTGCCAGCAGTTACTCGCAGGGCAATCAGCCCCAGCATTTT. This codes for CASSYSQGNQPQHF.

This sequence joins TRBV5-6 and TRBJ2-7; D is possibly TRBD2 (5 bases). This CDR3 has 15 residues. Trimming pared 5 bases from V and 2 bases from J, leaving 17 bases between. Germline-derived CDR1 and CDR2 are SGHDT and YYEEEE. The CDR3 DNA reads TGTGCCAGCAGAGGCAGAGGGCCCAAAACCTACGAGCAGTACTTC. Protein sequence: CASRGRGPKTYEQYF.

The chain links TRBV9 to TRBJ2-6, with 9 bases fitting TRBD1. The CDR3 totals 20 residues. Germline CDR1 reads SGDLS; CDR2 reads YYNGEE. Trimming took 0 bases from V and 0 from J; bases not matched to a gene: 10. DNA of the CDR3: TGTGCCAGCAGCGTAGGGGTTAGGACAGGGGCCCACTCTGGGGCCAACGTCCTGACTTTC. Its protein is CASSVGVRTGAHSGANVLTF.

This chain joins TRBV6-2 or TRBV6-3 and TRBJ1-2; 8 bases map to TRBD1. CDR3 length equals 15 residues. In germline, CDR1 is MNHEY, CDR2 SVGEGT. With V trimmed by 4 bases and J by 4 bases, 8 bases remained unmatched. CDR3 sequence: CASSFGQGRSYGYTF. The CDR3 DNA reads as TGTGCCAGCAGTTTTGGACAGGGTAGGAGCTATGGCTACACCTTC.

This rearrangement joins TRBV14 to TRBJ1-1; D remains unclear. CDR3 length: 11 residues. The germline V and J ends were trimmed by 4 bases and 4 bases, with 4 bases remaining between them. From germline, CDR1 is SGHDN and CDR2 FVKESK. DNA of the CDR3: TGTGCCAGCAGCCTCAGCACTGAAGCTTTCTTT. It encodes CASSLSTEAFF.